Given below is one T cell receptor beta chain in context. Its specificity is unknown. Trimming left V 1 base short and J 4 bases short, with 10 bases between. This CDR3 is 14 amino acids long. Germline CDR1 reads SGHTA; CDR2 reads FQGTGA. The sample comes from a study of shared clonotypes between healthy human individuals. Study-level results: The study sampled only blood, and tissue repertoires likely differ.

Method: immunoSEQ multiplex PCR; TCRdb's copy keeps in-frame clones and lacks some. There are around 1.5 million clones in the sample; about 98% occur only once, and around 0.45% lies in the top ten. Naive CD45RA+ and memory CD45RA-negative subsets were split from CD4+ cells. The J gene is TRBJ1-2, the V gene TRBV7-3; no clear D. Sequencing used naive CD4+ T cells sorted from blood. The subset denotes: CD45RA+ positively selected. The TCR originated in a young man in good health. The CDR3 DNA reads TGTGCCAGCAGCTTAAACCCAGGCTTCTATGGCTACACCTTC. Its protein is CASSLNPGFYGYTF.